This record looks at one TCR beta chain sequence and its context. Its antigen is unknown. Base qualities were left out, and no much larger clone turns up one base away. The collaborating institutions used their own protocols to collect whole blood in K2EDTA tubes. Collaborator samples were shipped for TCRbeta analysis as frozen whole blood, isolated PBMCs, or DNA extracted from either sample type. This entry belongs to a study of blood T cell repertoires in COVID-19 (TCRdb year 2020). Regarding the complete study: The collaborator samples originated in the United States, Italy and Spain and spanned the acute and convalescent phases of COVID-19. The material from the prospective study consisted of cDNA or gDNA derived from T cells, B-cell-depleted T cells, or PBMCs. Subjects who had been exposed to COVID-19, were actively infected with it, or had recovered from it provided the deeply sampled blood TCRbeta repertoires that made up the dataset. The repertoires were made available in a free public database intended to serve as a resource for research on the immune response to SARS-CoV-2. Samples were obtained from the ongoing ImmuneRACE study (first 160 participants) and from about 1,300 subjects provided by 6 global collaborators. The sample metadata nearly always contained a de-identified subject ID, COVID-19 status, age in years and sex. HLA class I and class II types, where available, came from metadata supplied by the sample provider rather than from assay-based typing. Study-level results and caveats: The amount of clinical and demographic metadata varied by source and participant and was provided uncurated.

The immunoSEQ Assay, a bias-controlled multiplex PCR, was used to amplify TCRbeta CDR3 regions from genomic DNA. The study's own analysis went as follows. Within the assay, amplification of reference gene primers was used to estimate how many nucleated cells each sample contained. To quantify the absolute abundance of each unique TCRbeta CDR3 rearrangement, sequence reads were collapsed and filtered. For each sample, productive Simpson clonality was calculated by taking the square root of Simpson's diversity index across productive rearrangements. TCRdb obtained this table from immuneACCESS and retained in-frame rearrangements with V and J assigned. These tables miss some clones; where compared with another copy, unresolved V genes account for less than half of the shortfall, and the remainder is unexplained. V, J and clone size derive from that table, while D and trimming were established from the DNA sequence. Across this sample there are 100,000 to 150,000 clones, with about four fifths seen only once. Roughly 10% of the sample belongs to the ten largest clones.

This clonotype originated in a man aged 55 to 70 with acute or convalescent COVID-19. The sequenced material came from peripheral blood.

The CDR3 protein sequence reads: CASSRQGGEGETQYF. The bases read TGTGCCAGCTCGCGCCAGGGCGGAGAAGGAGAGACCCAGTACTTC. In this chain, TRBV18 is recombined with TRBJ2-5; a tentative D call is TRBD1 (5 bases match). CDR1 KGHSH and CDR2 LQKENI were looked up in the germline V gene. V and J are truncated by 6 bases and 4 bases respectively, leaving an intervening sequence of 18 bases. The CDR3 holds 15 amino acids from the cysteine to the phenylalanine. The only DNA kept is the CDR3, 45 bases in frame from the first base. The entire variable domain, with the stretches around the CDR3 drawn from the reference TRBV18 and TRBJ2-5 proteins, is NAGVMQNPRHLVRRRGQEARLRCSPMKGHSHVYWYRQLPEEGLKFMVYLQKENIIDESGMPKERFSAEFPKEGPSILRIQQVVRGDSAAYFCASSRQGGEGETQYFGPGTRLLVL.